The 2 T cell receptor beta chains below come from one sample, sequenced in a study of cytomegalovirus exposure and HLA in healthy donors. 13 Jbeta primers and 60 Vbeta primers were used for the PCR. Assay: immunoSEQ multiplex PCR; the TCRdb copy retains only in-frame clones and omits some. The table has 150,000 to 200,000 clones, 80% seen once. The sample was PBMCs. These receptors were collected from a woman in her forties in good health and CMV-seronegative.

The rearrangement links TRBV6-1 to TRBJ2-5, with no clear D. The DNA end is a closer match to TRBJ2-7, so the J assignment may be wrong. Germline values: CDR1 MNHNS, CDR2 SASEGT. The CDR3 totals 13 residues. CDR3 DNA sequence: TGTGCCGTCACCCCCCCAGGTTCCTACGAGCAGTACTTC. Translation gives CAVTPPGSYEQYF.

The V call is TRBV7-6, the J call TRBJ2-7, with D possibly matching TRBD1 (5 bases). The V end was cut by 1 base, the J end by 2 bases, with 18 bases between. Germline CDR1 is SGHVS and CDR2 is FNYEAQ. This CDR3 contains 17 residues. This chain's CDR3 is CASSLVSGPRTPYEQYF. For the CDR3, the DNA is TGTGCCAGCAGCTTAGTTTCAGGGCCCCGCACCCCCTACGAGCAGTACTTC.